Each of the 5 T cell receptor beta chains below was sequenced from the same sample in a study of cytomegalovirus exposure and HLA in healthy donors. 13 Jbeta primers and 60 Vbeta primers were used for the PCR. Sequencing used immunoSEQ multiplex PCR; TCRdb keeps in-frame clones, though not all of them. Seen here are some 150,000 clones, around 80% observed once, and the top ten hold 0.77%. Sequences were obtained from PBMCs. The receptors shown here come from a young woman in good health and CMV-seronegative.

V gene TRBV30 combines with J gene TRBJ1-3, with 7 bases that match TRBD1. V dropped 6 bases and J dropped 4; count of bases not matched to a gene: 12. The CDR3 contains 15 residues. CDR1 is GTSNPN and CDR2 is SVGIG in the germline V gene (reference sequence). CDR3 DNA: TGTGCCTGCAGGGGGAAGGCACTCTCCGGAAACACCATATATTTT. Translated, it gives CACRGKALSGNTIYF.

The chain employs TRBV9 and TRBJ1-2; the match to TRBD1 covers 9 bases. V shed 5 bases, J shed 2 bases, and the junction held 4 bases outside the gene matches. Germline values: CDR1 SGDLS, CDR2 YYNGEE. This CDR3 is built from 14 residues. For the CDR3, the DNA is TGTGCCAGCAGTCCGACAGGGGGAAACTATGGCTACACCTTC. Translating it yields CASSPTGGNYGYTF.

V and J are TRBV12-5 and TRBJ2-1, with 12 bases identical to TRBD2. Looked up from germline, CDR1 is LGHNT and CDR2 is FRNRAP. CDR3 length equals 15 residues. Trimming cost V 7 bases and J 10 bases; bases outside gene matches: 11. The CDR3 spells CASEKGLAGRREQFF. The CDR3 nucleotides are TGTGCTAGTGAAAAGGGACTAGCGGGCCGTCGGGAGCAGTTCTTC.

This clone was counted once. Additional DNA sequences in this sample encode the identical CDR3. The J gene is TRBJ2-7, the V gene TRBV28, with D hard to call. Per germline, CDR1 MDHEN and CDR2 SYDVKM. V lost 8 bases and J 1 base, leaving 6 bases between the germline ends. CDR3 length: 11 residues. Here the CDR3 reads CASSQSYEQYF. The CDR3 nucleotides are TGTGCCAGCTCCCAATCCTACGAGCAGTACTTC.

The chain joins TRBV11-3 to TRBJ1-2; TRBD1 matches 8 bases. This CDR3 is 16 amino acids long. CDR1 and CDR2 (germline): SGHNT, YENEEA. The V segment lost 1 base and the J segment 0 bases; nucleotides outside the gene matches: 4. The CDR3 DNA follows: TGTGCCAGCAGCTTAGGCCCGGACAGGGCTAACTATGGCTACACCTTC. It is translated as CASSLGPDRANYGYTF.